Below are 32 T cell receptor beta chains sequenced from a single sample in a study of follicular helper T cells after annual influenza vaccination. The time point denotes: 2014-2015 season, 7 days after vaccination. Generated by immunoSEQ multiplex PCR, the TCRdb table keeps only in-frame clones and is missing some. Of approximately 9,600 clones listed, about 83% are singletons. The sample in question was CXCR5- memory CD4+ T cells sorted from blood, obtained 7 days after influenza vaccination. The receptors were sampled from an adult who received the influenza vaccine.

The V call is TRBV6-1, the J call TRBJ1-5; no reliable D call. The germline V and J ends were trimmed by 6 bases and 11 bases, with 11 bases remaining between them. The CDR3 loop spans 11 amino acids. Germline CDR1 reads MNHNS; CDR2 reads SASEGT. CDR3: CASSAVTAQHF. The CDR3 bases are TGTGCCAGCAGCGCGGTAACGGCCCAGCATTTT.

The chain links TRBV5-1 to TRBJ2-6; D is unclear. The germline V gene encodes CDR1 SGHRS and CDR2 YFSETQ. This CDR3 is built from 18 residues. V lost 1 base and J lost 0, with 14 bases in between. The CDR3 nucleotides are TGCGCCAGCAGCTTGCGGCCAGGCCTTAACTCTGGGGCCAACGTCCTGACTTTC. This gives the protein CASSLRPGLNSGANVLTF.

The chain joins TRBV9 to TRBJ2-5; D possibly corresponds to TRBD2 (6 bases). Trimming stripped 5 bases from V and 5 bases from J, with 10 bases between. Germline V gene data show CDR1 as SGDLS and CDR2 as YYNGEE. The CDR3 is 12 residues long. The CDR3 coding sequence is TGTGCCAGCAGAGGGAGCGGGGAGACCCAGTACTTC. It translates to CASRGSGETQYF.

The rearrangement uses TRBV11-2 and TRBJ2-7; D might be TRBD1 (6 bases). V lost 2 bases, J lost 1 base, and 9 bases lay in between. Germline V gene lookup returns CDR1 SGHAT and CDR2 FQNNGV. This CDR3 contains 14 residues. The CDR3 DNA follows: TGTGCCAGCAGCTTAATGACAGGTTCCTACGAGCAGTACTTC. Amino acids: CASSLMTGSYEQYF. Variable domain in full (rest from reference TRBV11-2 and TRBJ2-7): EAGVAQSPRYKIIEKRQSVAFWCNPISGHATLYWYQQILGQGPKLLIQFQNNGVVDDSQLPKDRFSAERLKGVDSTLKIQPAKLEDSAVYLCASSLMTGSYEQYFGPGTRLTVT.

The genes are TRBV4-2 and TRBJ2-3; TRBD2 matches 8 bases. V shed 2 bases and J 4 bases; nucleotides not matched to a gene: 11. The CDR3 is made up of 17 amino acids. Germline lookup yields CDR1 LGHNA and CDR2 YNFKEQ. Written as DNA, the CDR3 is TGTGCCAGCAGCCAAAAGATTGGGAGCGGGGGAGCAGATACGCAGTATTTT. Protein sequence: CASSQKIGSGGADTQYF.

The J gene is TRBJ2-7, the V gene TRBV9; D possibly corresponds to TRBD1 (6 bases). The CDR3 extends over 15 amino acids. The V gene's germline CDR1 is SGDLS and CDR2 YYNGEE. V lost 2 bases, J lost 6 bases, and 18 bases lay in between. The CDR3 nucleotides read TGTGCCAGCAGCGTTCTACAGGGAATTGGTGGCGAGCAGTACTTC. This translates into CASSVLQGIGGEQYF.

This clone was seen only once. The rearrangement links TRBV11-3 to TRBJ2-1; no firm D call. Trimming left V 1 base short and J 0 bases short, with 7 bases between. CDR1 is SGHNT, CDR2 YENEEA, per germline. The CDR3 sequence is 15 residues long. Here the CDR3 DNA reads TGTGCCAGCAGCTTAGGAGTAGGCTCCTACAATGAGCAGTTCTTC. It translates to CASSLGVGSYNEQFF.

The chain joins TRBV5-4 to TRBJ2-5; TRBD2 might be the D (5 bases). Germline V gives CDR1 SGHNT, CDR2 YYREEE (reference sequence). Trimming removed 4 bases at V and 1 base at J, with 11 bases between. The CDR3 is 14 amino acids. The CDR3 spells CASSRGRGQETQYF. Here the CDR3 DNA reads TGTGCCAGCAGCCGTGGACGGGGCCAAGAGACCCAGTACTTC. Together with reference TRBV5-4 and TRBJ2-5, the CDR3 gives the full variable domain: ETGVTQSPTHLIKTRGQQVTLRCSSQSGHNTVSWYQQALGQGPQFIFQYYREEENGRGNFPPRFSGLQFPNYSSELNVNALELDDSALYLCASSRGRGQETQYFGPGTRLLVL.

This clone was counted only a few times. The rearrangement uses TRBV7-2 and TRBJ1-6, with unresolved D. Germline assignment: CDR1 SGHTA and CDR2 FQGNSA. This CDR3 has 13 amino acids. Trimming shortened V by 5 bases and J by 10 bases, and 12 bases separated the two germline ends. The CDR3 DNA follows: TGTGCCAGCAGCCCCCTTGGTGGATCACCCCTCCACTTT. It is translated as CASSPLGGSPLHF.

The V gene is TRBV6-1, the J gene TRBJ2-1, with a tentative D call TRBD1 (5 bases). Per the germline V gene, CDR1 is MNHNS and CDR2 is SASEGT. Trimming removed 3 bases at V and 10 bases at J, with 13 bases between. This CDR3 is built from 13 residues. CDR3 DNA: TGTGCCAGCAGTGATTTAGGGGAAGGCGAGCAGTTCTTC. It yields the protein CASSDLGEGEQFF.

J is TRBJ2-5 and V is TRBV9, with 9 bases matching TRBD2. J was trimmed by 2 bases and V by 3 bases; bases with no gene match: 8. Germline V gives CDR1 SGDLS, CDR2 YYNGEE. The CDR3 has 16 amino acids. This chain's CDR3 is CASSGTAGGFQETQYF. The CDR3 nucleotides are TGTGCCAGCAGCGGCACGGCGGGAGGGTTTCAAGAGACCCAGTACTTC.

The chain is built from TRBV2 and TRBJ2-1, with 16 bases that match TRBD2. The V segment lost 0 bases and the J segment 9 bases; nucleotides outside the gene matches: 8. Germline V CDR1 and CDR2: SNHLY, FYNNEI. The CDR3 is 18 residues long. The CDR3 spells CASSEAGTSGGAFGEQFF. The CDR3, as DNA: TGTGCCAGCAGTGAAGCCGGGACTAGCGGGGGGGCGTTCGGTGAGCAGTTCTTC.

This chain links TRBV5-1 with TRBJ1-2; D is unresolved. This CDR3 spans 14 amino acids. Trimming took 0 bases from V and 3 from J, leaving 9 bases between them. CDR1 is SGHRS and CDR2 is YFSETQ in the germline V gene. The CDR3 DNA sequence: TGCGCCAGCAGCTTGGCCCTGGGAGACTATGGCTACACCTTC. It specifies CASSLALGDYGYTF.

V gene TRBV30 combines with J gene TRBJ2-1; tentatively, D is TRBD1 (5 bases). Per the germline V gene, CDR1 is GTSNPN and CDR2 is SVGIG (reference sequence). The CDR3 is made up of 11 amino acids. The CDR3 DNA sequence: TGTGGGGGCCTTACCTACAATGAGCAGTTCTTC. Protein product: CGGLTYNEQFF.

This chain links TRBV5-1 with TRBJ1-1, with D unresolved. The germline CDR1 and CDR2 sequences are SGHRS and YFSETQ. V lost 0 bases, J lost 1 base, and 7 bases lay in between. The CDR3 extends over 14 amino acids. Here the CDR3 DNA reads TGCGCCAGCAGCTTGGGACCGACGAACACTGAAGCTTTCTTT. The encoded protein is CASSLGPTNTEAFF.

The rearrangement links TRBV18 to TRBJ1-4; 7 positions agree with TRBD1. V was pared by 8 bases and J by 0 bases, with 6 bases of the junction left unmatched. The germline V gene encodes CDR1 KGHSH and CDR2 LQKENI. This CDR3 comprises 15 residues. CDR3 protein: CASKGQPATNEKLFF. Here the CDR3 DNA reads TGTGCCAGCAAGGGACAGCCAGCAACTAATGAAAAACTGTTTTTT.

The gene calls are TRBV19 and TRBJ2-2, with unresolved D. The CDR3 consists of 14 residues. The V end lost 6 bases, the J end lost 1 base, and 9 bases lay between the germline ends. CDR1 is LNHDA, CDR2 SQIVND, per germline (reference sequence). The CDR3 loop reads CASRRGENTGELFF. Here the CDR3 DNA reads TGTGCCAGTAGAAGAGGTGAGAACACCGGGGAGCTGTTTTTT.

The chain uses TRBV5-3 and TRBJ1-4, with 8 positions matching TRBD1. Being an ORF, TRBV5-3 has a function that is uncertain. This CDR3 contains 15 residues. With 3 bases clipped from V and 8 bases from J, the junction kept 9 bases outside the gene matches. For the CDR3, the DNA is TGTGCCAGAAGCTGGCAGGACAGGGAGTACGAAAAACTGTTTTTT. As protein: CARSWQDREYEKLFF.

The chain is built from TRBV29-1 and TRBJ2-2; D is undetermined. The CDR3 covers 13 residues. V lost 2 bases and J lost 4, with 8 bases in between. Germline V gene lookup returns CDR1 SQVTM and CDR2 ANQGSEA. CDR3: CSVETIATGELFF. DNA of the CDR3: TGCAGCGTTGAAACCATTGCCACCGGGGAGCTGTTTTTT.

This chain uses TRBV19 with TRBJ1-1, with 7 bases lining up with TRBD1. Germline V CDR1 and CDR2: LNHDA, SQIVND (reference sequence). The CDR3 length is 14 residues. V gave up 5 bases and J gave up 1 base; unmatched junction bases: 4. The DNA of the CDR3 is TGTGCCAGTAGTCCCCGGACAGGGAACACTGAAGCTTTCTTT. Its protein is CASSPRTGNTEAFF. The complete variable domain, with remaining parts taken from reference TRBV19 and TRBJ1-1, reads DGGITQSPKYLFRKEGQNVTLSCEQNLNHDAMYWYRQDPGQGLRLIYYSQIVNDFQKGDIAEGYSVSREKKESFPLTVTSAQKNPTAFYLCASSPRTGNTEAFFGQGTRLTVV.

The rearrangement links TRBV19 to TRBJ1-6, with D hard to call. This CDR3 is built from 12 residues. The germline CDR1 and CDR2 sequences are LNHDA and SQIVND (reference sequence). Between the trimmed V and J ends, which lost 3 bases and 14 bases, there was a span of 11 bases. CDR3 in amino acids: CASSIIQNTLHF. For the CDR3, the DNA is TGTGCCAGTAGTATTATACAGAACACCCTCCACTTT. The full variable domain, completed using reference TRBV19 and TRBJ1-6, is DGGITQSPKYLFRKEGQNVTLSCEQNLNHDAMYWYRQDPGQGLRLIYYSQIVNDFQKGDIAEGYSVSREKKESFPLTVTSAQKNPTAFYLCASSIIQNTLHFGNGTRLTVT.

The chain couples TRBV5-1 to TRBJ1-1, with 8 nucleotides matching TRBD1. In germline, CDR1 is SGHRS, CDR2 YFSETQ. The V and J ends lost 3 bases and 1 base, in that order; junction bases with no gene match: 8. The CDR3 length is 16 residues. The CDR3 here is CASSSRQGTSNTEAFF. CDR3 nucleotide sequence: TGCGCCAGCAGCTCCCGACAGGGGACCTCGAACACTGAAGCTTTCTTT. Drawing the rest from reference TRBV5-1 and TRBJ1-1, the complete variable domain is KAGVTQTPRYLIKTRGQQVTLSCSPISGHRSVSWYQQTPGQGLQFLFEYFSETQRNKGNFPGRFSGRQFSNSRSEMNVSTLELGDSALYLCASSSRQGTSNTEAFFGQGTRLTVV.

The chain has TRBV7-9 and TRBJ1-1; D is uncertain. Per the germline V gene, CDR1 is SEHNR and CDR2 is FQNEAQ (reference sequence). With 5 bases removed from V and 0 bases from J, the gap between germline ends came to 16 bases. The CDR3 runs 16 residues. The CDR3 DNA reads TGTGCCAGCAGCCCTAGTATAGGATTGGTGAACACTGAAGCTTTCTTT. Its protein product is CASSPSIGLVNTEAFF.

V and J are TRBV19 and TRBJ1-3, with D perhaps matching TRBD1 (5 bases). V was pared by 5 bases and J by 0 bases, with 8 bases between. The CDR3 length is 14 residues. Per the germline V gene, CDR1 is LNHDA and CDR2 is SQIVND (reference sequence). CDR3 region: CASSAGSSGNTIYF. The CDR3, as DNA: TGTGCCAGTAGTGCAGGGAGCTCTGGAAACACCATATATTTT.

The chain is built from TRBV10-3 and TRBJ1-4; 11 positions agree with TRBD1. Losses at the gene ends were 6 bases for V and 3 bases for J; bases not matched to a gene: 9. The CDR3 is 17 residues long. Germline V gene sequence: CDR1 ENHRY, CDR2 SYGVKD. The CDR3: CAISPGQGAGSNEKLFF. The CDR3 DNA is TGTGCCATCAGCCCTGGACAGGGGGCTGGGTCTAATGAAAAACTGTTTTTT.

Turning to this clone: Mismatch with germline at one junction end may stem from a read error. The chain uses TRBV7-7 and TRBJ2-1; 9 nucleotides match TRBD1. This CDR3 is 15 amino acids long. CDR1 is SSHAT, CDR2 FNYEAQ, per germline (reference sequence). The chain's CDR3 is CASSSDRGPYNEQFF. The CDR3 nucleotides are TGTGCTAGCAGCTCGGACAGGGGACCTTACAATGAGCAGTTCTTC.

The V gene is TRBV28, the J gene TRBJ1-2, with 10 positions matching TRBD1. The CDR3 runs 15 residues. V lost 1 base and J lost 8; bases outside the gene matches: 7. Germline V gene lookup returns CDR1 MDHEN and CDR2 SYDVKM. CDR3 in DNA: TGTGCCAGCAGTTTATACGAGACAGGGGGCTGGGGCTACACCTTC. It encodes CASSLYETGGWGYTF.

J is TRBJ2-6 and V is TRBV7-9; 9 bases agree with TRBD2. The length of the CDR3 is 18 residues. J lost 0 bases, V lost 5 bases, and 8 bases had no gene match. Germline CDR1 and CDR2: SEHNR and FQNEAQ (reference sequence). DNA for the CDR3: TGTGCCAGCAGCACCATAGCGGGGGCCAGCTCTGGGGCCAACGTCCTGACTTTC. It encodes CASSTIAGASSGANVLTF.

The V gene is TRBV15, the J gene TRBJ1-5; maybe TRBD1 (6 bases). Trimming removed 2 bases at V and 2 bases at J, with 10 bases between. CDR3 length equals 15 residues. Germline CDR1 reads LNHNV; CDR2 reads YYDKDF (reference sequence). Here the CDR3 reads CATSRRGQGNQPQHF. CDR3 DNA: TGTGCCACCAGCAGACGGGGGCAGGGCAATCAGCCCCAGCATTTT.

The rearrangement uses TRBV13 and TRBJ1-2; maybe TRBD1 (5 bases). CDR3 length equals 16 residues. V was cut by 4 bases and J by 0 bases, with 15 bases left in between. CDR1 and CDR2 from the germline V gene are PRHDT and FYEKMQ (reference sequence). As DNA, the CDR3 is TGTGCCAGCAGCTCCGGGGGTCCCGGGGCTAACTATGGCTACACCTTC. This gives the protein CASSSGGPGANYGYTF.

This chain joins TRBV21-1 and TRBJ1-1; the D call in the table, TRBD1, was not verified against the DNA. TRBV21-1 is noted as a pseudogene. This CDR3 is 15 amino acids long. The CDR3, as DNA: TGTGCCATTGTGGACAGGGGGTGGGAGAGGACTGAAGCTTTCTTT. It codes for CAIVDRGWERTEAFF.

The chain is built from TRBV28 and TRBJ2-2, with D uncertain. The germline V gene has CDR1 MDHEN and CDR2 SYDVKM. Trimming left V 4 bases short and J 0 bases short, with 9 bases between. This CDR3 has 15 amino acids. Here the CDR3 DNA reads TGTGCCAGCAGTTATAGCCTACCGAACACCGGGGAGCTGTTTTTT. Translated, it gives CASSYSLPNTGELFF. Complete variable domain (other parts from reference TRBV28 and TRBJ2-2): DVKVTQSSRYLVKRTGEKVFLECVQDMDHENMFWYRQDPGLGLRLIYFSYDVKMKEKGDIPEGYSVSREKKERFSLILESASTNQTSMYLCASSYSLPNTGELFFGEGSRLTVL.